Described below is a single T cell receptor beta chain sequence and its context. The antigen it binds to is not known. Nothing much larger sits one base from this clone, and base qualities are not available. The data were obtained in a study of human T cells and chemical hapten exposure (dated by TCRdb to about 2021). Notes on the research overall: For sensitization, 2% DPC in acetone was applied to a 2 cm by 2 cm area of upper inner arm skin. Throughout the roughly 24-week study period, patients were also given weekly therapeutic DPC doses on the scalp. Patch tests used Finn chambers with 0.01% DPC on the upper back, scored after 6 days by International Contact Dermatitis Research Group standards. Most of the patients in the cohort were female, and the cohort covered alopecia areata with under or over 50% scalp involvement, alopecia totalis and alopecia universalis. Libraries were pooled for sequencing, and variation in per-sample TCR yields was attributed mainly to small differences in library volumes within the pool. Peripheral blood TCR repertoire changes were tracked in vivo in alopecia patients during primary and secondary sensitization to the hapten diphenylcyclopropenone (DPC). Blood was sampled from patients pre-sensitization (week 0) and at 2, 6 and about 24 weeks after DPC sensitization. For TCR sequencing, blood came from 25 to 35 alopecia patients at anywhere from one to four time points (pre-sensitization, 2, 6 and 24 weeks). Overall results and qualifications from the work: Alopecia, a presumed autoimmune disease, was present in all patients, so the immune response of the patients might differ from that of healthy individuals. The number of PT1 expanded TCRs positively correlated with patch test score, significant at thresholds 8, 16 and 32 but not 4. DPC sensitization did not change the number of TCRs with a frequency above 1 in 1000, and there was no evidence of changes in global repertoire structure. After repeated subsampling, changes were observed in the strength of the expansion versus patch-test correlation and in the threshold at which the correlation became significant. Compared with pre-sensitization or healthy control sets, expanded TCRs formed significantly more large CDR3 similarity clusters, which is consistent with antigen-driven responses.

The time point label, read with the paper, signifies: pre-sensitization, week 0. Per the publication, the treatment or condition label means: therapeutic diphenylcyclopropenone sensitization with weekly scalp DPC. Blood at each patch-test visit was drawn before the patch test was applied. To be eligible, patients had to be aged 18 to 70, diagnosed with alopecia and judged suitable for DPC therapy, while pregnant patients were excluded. Unfractionated whole blood was collected in Tempus Blood RNA tubes, and total RNA was extracted from that blood. Libraries were made using RACE. Sequencing was carried out with a NextSeq 500. During library preparation, unique molecular identifiers were attached to individual cDNA molecules so that TCRs could be counted in a quantitative, reproducible way. For every blood RNA sample, sequencing covered both the TCR alpha and TCR beta chains. Under the source paper's analysis protocol: Samples had a median of about 96,000 TCRs, with a range from about 23,224 to 750,000. The Decombinator software suite was used to annotate V, J and CDR3 in the TCR reads. Every sample was subsampled to the same number of TCRs (28,000) for the PS versus PT1 abundance plots. Expanded TCRs were defined as absent before sensitization and observed at least eight times at the 2-week time point. The raw public reads went through TCRdb reprocessing: fastp at Q25, MiXCR clone calling, in-frame beta chains kept. Each record represents a unique CDR3 protein, reported with the most common genes and DNA among its rows. Clone size and V and J calls follow TCRdb, not the original study. Within this sample are under 400,000 distinct CDR3 sequences, with approximately 5.1% of them counted one time only. Of the sample, 2.6% falls within the top ten clones.

This TCR came from a woman aged 45-65 years with alopecia areata. Some clones in this sample may be carry-over from other donors' samples. The source material was whole blood, sampled in connection with sensitization to the hapten diphenylcyclopropenone (DPC).

The nucleotides are TGTGCCAGCAGTTACCTCCTGGACTGGAACTACTATGGCTACACCTTC. Its translation is CASSYLLDWNYYGYTF. The chain employs TRBV6-2 or TRBV6-3 and TRBJ1-2; a confident D gene designation cannot be given. The CDR3 runs 16 amino acids, cysteine and phenylalanine included. The retained sequence is limited to the CDR3, 48 bases, with the frame set at the first base. CDR1 and CDR2 were assigned from the germline V gene as MNHEY and SVGEGT. V drops 2 bases and J drops 3 bases, leaving 16 bases in between.